The 18 T cell receptor beta chains presented below share a single source sample, sequenced in a study of human T cells and chemical hapten exposure. As for time point: patch test 1, 2 weeks after DPC sensitization. As to treatment: therapeutic diphenylcyclopropenone sensitization with weekly scalp DPC. TCRdb re-called the RACE reads through MiXCR, storing one row per CDR3 protein. This sample has roughly 200,000 distinct CDR3 sequences, with about 20% found just once. The sample in question was whole blood, obtained in connection with sensitization to the hapten diphenylcyclopropenone (DPC). The receptor set was obtained from a woman aged 45-60 years with alopecia areata. Some clones in this sample may be carry-over from other donors' samples.

The chain has TRBV5-1 and TRBJ1-5, with unresolved D. The germline V and J ends were trimmed by 0 bases and 11 bases, with 12 bases remaining between them. Germline CDR1 SGHRS, CDR2 YFSETQ. The CDR3 spans 13 residues. The CDR3 region is CASSLEGDTTQHF. The DNA of the CDR3 is TGCGCCAGCAGCTTGGAGGGCGACACGACCCAGCATTTT.

The chain joins TRBV7-9 to TRBJ2-7; no clear D. The CDR3 totals 15 residues. CDR1 is SEHNR, CDR2 FQNEAQ, per germline (reference sequence). Trimming took off 4 bases at V and 1 base at J, with 14 bases between the two ends. CDR3 bases: TGTGCCAGCAGCTCTAACCGGGTCCTGTCCTACGAGCAGTACTTC. Amino acid sequence: CASSSNRVLSYEQYF. The variable domain in full, completed from reference TRBV7-9 and TRBJ2-7, reads DTGVSQNPRHKITKRGQNVTFRCDPISEHNRLYWYRQTLGQGPEFLTYFQNEAQLEKSRLLSDRFSAERPKGSFSTLEIQRTEQGDSAMYLCASSSNRVLSYEQYFGPGTRLTVT.

V gene TRBV6-5 combines with J gene TRBJ1-1, with TRBD1 matching over 8 bases. The germline CDR1 and CDR2 sequences are MNHEY and SVGAGI. The V gene end was trimmed by 4 bases and the J gene end by 5 bases; junction bases not matched to a gene: 6. The CDR3 consists of 14 residues. As DNA, the CDR3 is TGTGCCAGCAGTTCCTCGGACAGGGTAACTGAAGCTTTCTTT. This translates into CASSSSDRVTEAFF.

The genes are TRBV20-1 and TRBJ1-2; TRBD1 agrees at 8 bases. The CDR3 contains 15 residues. CDR1 and CDR2 (germline): DFQATT, SNEGSKA (reference sequence). J gave up 4 bases and V 3 bases, and 10 bases lay outside the gene matches. As DNA, the CDR3 is TGCAGTGCTAGGCCACCGGGGACAGGAGCCTATGGCTACACCTTC. It encodes CSARPPGTGAYGYTF.

The rearrangement uses TRBV20-1 and TRBJ2-2; no clear D. The germline V and J ends were trimmed by 6 bases and 1 base, with 12 bases remaining between them. This CDR3 region has 14 residues. CDR1 and CDR2 (germline): DFQATT, SNEGSKA (reference sequence). In nucleotides, the CDR3 is TGCAGTGCGATACAGACGGGGAACACCGGGGAGCTGTTTTTT. It is translated as CSAIQTGNTGELFF.

The sample holds a few counts of this clonotype. The chain employs TRBV6-5 and TRBJ2-3; 7 nucleotides line up with TRBD1. This CDR3 is 16 amino acids long. Germline lookup yields CDR1 MNHEY and CDR2 SVGAGI. Trimming cost V 4 bases and J 7 bases; bases outside gene matches: 14. DNA for the CDR3: TGTGCCAGCAGTTCCCGGGACAGCCCCGCGAGAAATACGCAGTATTTT. It translates to CASSSRDSPARNTQYF.

CDR3 nucleotides: TGTGCCAGCAGCTCCGAGGAGGGTTTGCCCCAGCATTTT. This encodes CASSSEEGLPQHF. The rearrangement links TRBV7-9 to TRBJ1-5; D unclear. Germline V gene data show CDR1 as SEHNR and CDR2 as FQNEAQ (reference sequence). The V end lost 4 bases, the J end lost 9 bases, and 13 bases lay between the germline ends. CDR3 length: 13 amino acids. Variable domain in full (rest from reference TRBV7-9 and TRBJ1-5): DTGVSQNPRHKITKRGQNVTFRCDPISEHNRLYWYRQTLGQGPEFLTYFQNEAQLEKSRLLSDRFSAERPKGSFSTLEIQRTEQGDSAMYLCASSSEEGLPQHFGDGTRLSIL.

Ten or more counts support this clonotype. This CDR3 is CASRKPGTSGSTDTQYF. CDR3 DNA: TGTGCCAGCAGAAAACCCGGGACTAGCGGGAGCACAGATACGCAGTATTTT. The chain joins TRBV11-3 to TRBJ2-3, with 12 bases that match TRBD2. CDR1 and CDR2 from the germline V gene are SGHNT and YENEEA. The CDR3 runs to 17 residues. V lost 6 bases and J lost 0; bases outside the gene matches: 7.

The gene calls are TRBV6-5 and TRBJ1-6, with a tentative D call TRBD1 (6 bases). The V end lost 0 bases, the J end lost 5 bases, and 8 bases lay between the germline ends. There are 15 residues in the CDR3. Looked up from germline, CDR1 is MNHEY and CDR2 is SVGAGI. Here the CDR3 DNA reads TGTGCCAGCAGTTACTCGGGACACCATAATTCACCCCTCCACTTT. It codes for CASSYSGHHNSPLHF.

The chain links TRBV20-1 to TRBJ2-3; 7 nucleotides line up with TRBD2. The ends lost 1 base at V and 2 bases at J; junction bases unmatched: 9. The germline gives CDR1 DFQATT, CDR2 SNEGSKA (reference sequence). This CDR3 contains 16 residues. The CDR3 coding sequence is TGCAGTGCTAGAGTAGTCGCTAGCGGCCCCACAGATACGCAGTATTTT. This sequence encodes CSARVVASGPTDTQYF.

The chain links TRBV7-8 to TRBJ1-5; D ambiguous. CDR1 is SGHVS and CDR2 is FQNEAQ in the germline V gene. There are 15 residues in the CDR3. V gave up 3 bases and J gave up 6 bases, with 15 bases separating them. The CDR3 loop is CASSLDALWGQPQHF. CDR3 sequence (DNA): TGTGCCAGCAGCTTGGATGCACTTTGGGGTCAGCCCCAGCATTTT.

This rearrangement joins TRBV5-1 to TRBJ2-7; 11 bases match TRBD2. The CDR3 covers 14 residues. Germline V gene data show CDR1 as SGHRS and CDR2 as YFSETQ. V was clipped by 4 bases and J by 4 bases; unmatched bases: 4. The CDR3 nucleotides read TGCGCCAGCAGCGGGGGACTAGCGGATTACGAGCAGTACTTC. Its translation: CASSGGLADYEQYF.

This clonotype was counted only a few times. The rearrangement links TRBV5-1 to TRBJ2-1; D call uncertain. CDR1 and CDR2 (germline): SGHRS, YFSETQ. This CDR3 region has 14 residues. Trimming shortened V by 1 base and J by 4 bases, and 9 bases separated the two germline ends. The chain's CDR3 is CASSLLGSYNEQFF. The CDR3 nucleotides read TGCGCCAGCAGCTTGTTGGGTAGTTACAATGAGCAGTTCTTC.

The chain couples TRBV14 to TRBJ2-4; unclear D gene. V was trimmed by 3 bases and J by 11 bases, leaving 11 bases between them. This CDR3 comprises 12 residues. Germline V gene data show CDR1 as SGHDN and CDR2 as FVKESK. CDR3 nucleotides: TGTGCCAGCAGCCACCCGGATCGAGTTCAGTACTTC. Residues: CASSHPDRVQYF. The complete variable domain, with remaining parts taken from reference TRBV14 and TRBJ2-4, reads EAGVTQFPSHSVIEKGQTVTLRCDPISGHDNLYWYRRVMGKEIKFLLHFVKESKQDESGMPNNRFLAERTGGTYSTLKVQPAELEDSGVYFCASSHPDRVQYFGAGTRLSVL.

This clonotype has only a few counts. CDR3: CASSQNTNQPQHF. DNA for the CDR3: TGTGCCAGCAGCCAAAACACTAATCAGCCCCAGCATTTT. The chain joins TRBV3-1 to TRBJ1-5; D not certain. Germline-derived CDR1 and CDR2 are LGHDT and YNNKEL (reference sequence). V was trimmed by 2 bases and J by 4 bases, leaving 6 bases between them. The CDR3 length is 13 residues.

The chain couples TRBV29-1 to TRBJ2-1; 12 positions match TRBD2. Trimming took 3 bases from V and 10 from J; bases not matched to a gene: 4. This CDR3 is built from 13 residues. Germline-derived CDR1 and CDR2 are SQVTM and ANQGSEA. The CDR3 spells CSVDPSGGGEQFF. The CDR3, as DNA: TGCAGCGTTGACCCTAGCGGGGGGGGGGAGCAGTTCTTC.

The chain links TRBV6-1 to TRBJ2-1, with 8 bases lining up with TRBD2. The germline gives CDR1 MNHNS, CDR2 SASEGT. There are 15 residues in the CDR3. Trimming cost V 6 bases and J 3 bases; bases outside gene matches: 7. In nucleotides, the CDR3 is TGTGCCAGCAGCACTCGGGAGGGCCGCTACAATGAGCAGTTCTTC. Its protein product is CASSTREGRYNEQFF.

The chain recombines TRBV3-1 with TRBJ2-1; D might be TRBD2 (6 bases). Trimming shortened V by 1 base and J by 10 bases, and 17 bases separated the two germline ends. The germline V gene has CDR1 LGHDT and CDR2 YNNKEL (reference sequence). The CDR3 sequence is 15 residues long. The CDR3 here is CASSQGLEAFGEQFF. CDR3 DNA: TGTGCCAGCAGCCAAGGACTAGAAGCCTTCGGGGAGCAGTTCTTC.